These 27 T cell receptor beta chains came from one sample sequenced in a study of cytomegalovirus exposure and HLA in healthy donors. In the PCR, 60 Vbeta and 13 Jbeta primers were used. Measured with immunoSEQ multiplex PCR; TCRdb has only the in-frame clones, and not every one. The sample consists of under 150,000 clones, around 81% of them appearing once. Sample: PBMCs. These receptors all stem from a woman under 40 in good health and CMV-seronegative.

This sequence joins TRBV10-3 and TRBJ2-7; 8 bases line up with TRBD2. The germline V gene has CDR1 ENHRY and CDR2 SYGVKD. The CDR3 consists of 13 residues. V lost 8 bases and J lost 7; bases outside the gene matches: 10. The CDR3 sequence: CAIQPAGGCEQYF. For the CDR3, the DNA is TGTGCCATCCAGCCGGCGGGAGGATGTGAGCAGTACTTC.

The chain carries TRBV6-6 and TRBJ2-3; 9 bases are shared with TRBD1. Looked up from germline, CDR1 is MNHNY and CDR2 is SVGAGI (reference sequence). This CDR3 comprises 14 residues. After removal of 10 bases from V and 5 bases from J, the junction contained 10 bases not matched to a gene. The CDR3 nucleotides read TGTGCCACCGACCCGGGACAGGGTCGAGATACGCAGTATTTT. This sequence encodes CATDPGQGRDTQYF.

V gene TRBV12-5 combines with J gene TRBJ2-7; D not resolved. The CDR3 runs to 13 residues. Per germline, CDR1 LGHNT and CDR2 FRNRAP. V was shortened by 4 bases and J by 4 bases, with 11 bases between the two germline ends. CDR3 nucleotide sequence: TGTGCTAGTGGTTACTCCCACGGGTACGAGCAGTACTTC. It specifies CASGYSHGYEQYF.

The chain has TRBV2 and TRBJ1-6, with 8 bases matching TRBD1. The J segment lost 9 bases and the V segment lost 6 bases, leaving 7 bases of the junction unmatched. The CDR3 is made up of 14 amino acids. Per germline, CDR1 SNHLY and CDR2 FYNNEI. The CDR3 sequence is CASRDDRGGSPLHF. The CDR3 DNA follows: TGTGCCAGCAGAGATGACAGGGGTGGTTCACCCCTCCACTTT.

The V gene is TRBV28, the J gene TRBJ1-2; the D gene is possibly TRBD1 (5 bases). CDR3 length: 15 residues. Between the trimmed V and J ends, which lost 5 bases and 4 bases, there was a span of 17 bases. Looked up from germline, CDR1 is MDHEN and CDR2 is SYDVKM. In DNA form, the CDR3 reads TGTGCCAGCAGTCCCCTTGGGGGGGATGGCTATGGCTACACCTTC. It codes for CASSPLGGDGYGYTF.

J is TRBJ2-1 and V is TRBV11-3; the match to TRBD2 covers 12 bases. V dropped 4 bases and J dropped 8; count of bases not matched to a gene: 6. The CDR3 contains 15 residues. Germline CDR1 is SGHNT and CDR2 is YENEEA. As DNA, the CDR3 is TGTGCCAGCAGCTCGACTAGCGGGAGTAGTTATGAGCAGTTCTTC. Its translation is CASSSTSGSSYEQFF.

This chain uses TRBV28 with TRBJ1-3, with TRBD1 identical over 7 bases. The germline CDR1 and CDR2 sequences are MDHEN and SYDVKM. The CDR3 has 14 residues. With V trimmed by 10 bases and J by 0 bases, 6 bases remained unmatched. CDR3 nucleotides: TGTGCCACTGACCAGGGGGGCTCTGGAAACACCATATATTTT. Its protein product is CATDQGGSGNTIYF.

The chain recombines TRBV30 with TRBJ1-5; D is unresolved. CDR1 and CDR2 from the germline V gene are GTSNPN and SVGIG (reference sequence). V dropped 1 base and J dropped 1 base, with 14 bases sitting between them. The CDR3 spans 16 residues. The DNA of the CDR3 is TGTGCCTGGAGTGGCGGAGGGTTTGGGAGCAATCAGCCCCAGCATTTT. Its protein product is CAWSGGGFGSNQPQHF. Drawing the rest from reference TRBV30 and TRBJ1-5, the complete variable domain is SQTIHQWPATLVQPVGSPLSLECTVEGTSNPNLYWYRQAAGRGLQLLFYSVGIGQISSEVPQNLSASRPQDRQFILSSKKLLLSDSGFYLCAWSGGGFGSNQPQHFGDGTRLSIL.

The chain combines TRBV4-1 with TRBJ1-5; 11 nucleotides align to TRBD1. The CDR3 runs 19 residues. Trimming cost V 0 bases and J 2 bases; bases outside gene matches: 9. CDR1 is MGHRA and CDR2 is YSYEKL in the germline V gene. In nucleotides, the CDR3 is TGCGCCAGCAGCCAAGACAGGACAGGGGGCGTTCGAGGCAATCAGCCCCAGCATTTT. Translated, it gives CASSQDRTGGVRGNQPQHF.

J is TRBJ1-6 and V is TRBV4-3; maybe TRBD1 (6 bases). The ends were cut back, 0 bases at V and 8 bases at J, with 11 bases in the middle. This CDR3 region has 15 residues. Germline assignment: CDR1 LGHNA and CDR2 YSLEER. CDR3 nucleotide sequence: TGCGCCAGCAGCCAAGACAGGGGTGGGGATTCACCCCTCCACTTT. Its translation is CASSQDRGGDSPLHF.

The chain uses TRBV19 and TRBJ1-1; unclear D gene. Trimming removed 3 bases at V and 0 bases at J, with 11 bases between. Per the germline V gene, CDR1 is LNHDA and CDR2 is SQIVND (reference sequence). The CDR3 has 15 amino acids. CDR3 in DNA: TGTGCCAGTAGTATCAGTGTCAGGCTGAACACTGAAGCTTTCTTT. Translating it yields CASSISVRLNTEAFF.

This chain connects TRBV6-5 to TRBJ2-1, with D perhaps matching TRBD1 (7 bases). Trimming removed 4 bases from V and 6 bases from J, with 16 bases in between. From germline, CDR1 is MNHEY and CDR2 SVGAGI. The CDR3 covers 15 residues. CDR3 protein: CASSSRGVLGNEQFF. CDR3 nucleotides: TGTGCCAGCAGTTCCAGGGGGGTTCTCGGCAATGAGCAGTTCTTC.

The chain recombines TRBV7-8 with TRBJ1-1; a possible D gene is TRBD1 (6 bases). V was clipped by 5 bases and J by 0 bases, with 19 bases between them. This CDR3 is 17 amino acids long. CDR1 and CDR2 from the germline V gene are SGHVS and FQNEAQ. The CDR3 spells CASSTRPTGQVNTEAFF. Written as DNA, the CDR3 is TGTGCCAGCAGCACCCGACCCACAGGGCAGGTGAACACTGAAGCTTTCTTT.

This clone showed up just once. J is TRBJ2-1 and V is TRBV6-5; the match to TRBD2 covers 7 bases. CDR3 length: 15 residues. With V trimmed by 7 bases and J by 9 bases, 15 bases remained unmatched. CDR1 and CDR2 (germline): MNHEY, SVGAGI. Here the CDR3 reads CASTRTRTSRGEQFF. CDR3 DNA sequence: TGTGCCAGCACGAGGACGAGGACTAGTCGGGGTGAGCAGTTCTTC.

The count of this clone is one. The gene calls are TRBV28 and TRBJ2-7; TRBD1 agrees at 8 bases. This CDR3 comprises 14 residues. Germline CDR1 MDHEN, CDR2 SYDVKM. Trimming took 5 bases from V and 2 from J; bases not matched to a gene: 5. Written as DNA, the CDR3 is TGTGCCAGCAGTGACCTCAGGGGGCCCTACGAGCAGTACTTC. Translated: CASSDLRGPYEQYF.

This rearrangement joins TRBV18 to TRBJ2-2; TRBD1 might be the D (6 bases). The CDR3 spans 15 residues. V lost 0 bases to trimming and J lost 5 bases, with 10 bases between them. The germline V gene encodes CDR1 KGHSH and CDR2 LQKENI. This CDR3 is CASSPPAQGTGELFF. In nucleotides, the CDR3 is TGTGCCAGCTCACCACCGGCTCAGGGGACCGGGGAGCTGTTTTTT.

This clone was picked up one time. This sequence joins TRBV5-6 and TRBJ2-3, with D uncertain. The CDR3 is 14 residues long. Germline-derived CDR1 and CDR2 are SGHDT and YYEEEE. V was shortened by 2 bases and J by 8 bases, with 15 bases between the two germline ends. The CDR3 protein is CASSFPNSPPTQYF. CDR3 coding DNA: TGTGCCAGCAGCTTCCCCAACTCACCCCCTACGCAGTATTTT.

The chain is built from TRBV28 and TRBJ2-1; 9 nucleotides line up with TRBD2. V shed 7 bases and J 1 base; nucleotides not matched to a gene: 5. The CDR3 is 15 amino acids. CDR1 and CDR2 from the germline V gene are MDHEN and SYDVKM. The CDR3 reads CASNSGSRSYNEQFF. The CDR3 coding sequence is TGTGCCAGCAATAGCGGGAGCCGTTCCTACAATGAGCAGTTCTTC.

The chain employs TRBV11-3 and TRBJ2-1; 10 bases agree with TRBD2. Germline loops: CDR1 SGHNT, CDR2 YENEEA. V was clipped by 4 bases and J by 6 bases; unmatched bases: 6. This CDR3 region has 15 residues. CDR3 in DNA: TGTGCCAGCAGCTCCTCTAGCGGGAGTTTCAATGAGCAGTTCTTC. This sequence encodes CASSSSSGSFNEQFF.

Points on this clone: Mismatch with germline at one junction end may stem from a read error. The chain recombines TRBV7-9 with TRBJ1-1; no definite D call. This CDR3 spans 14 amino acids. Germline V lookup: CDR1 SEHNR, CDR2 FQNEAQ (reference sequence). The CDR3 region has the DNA TGTGCCAGCTTGGTCTCCACTAAGAACGCTGAAGCTTTCTTT. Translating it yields CASLVSTKNAEAFF.

CDR3 sequence reads: CASRLDRVTYNEQFF. In nucleotides, the CDR3 is TGTGCCAGTAGGCTCGACAGGGTCACTTACAATGAGCAGTTCTTC. V is TRBV19 and J is TRBJ2-1; 7 bases align to TRBD1. V gave up 6 bases and J gave up 4 bases; unmatched junction bases: 9. CDR3 length: 15 amino acids. In germline, CDR1 is LNHDA, CDR2 SQIVND (reference sequence).

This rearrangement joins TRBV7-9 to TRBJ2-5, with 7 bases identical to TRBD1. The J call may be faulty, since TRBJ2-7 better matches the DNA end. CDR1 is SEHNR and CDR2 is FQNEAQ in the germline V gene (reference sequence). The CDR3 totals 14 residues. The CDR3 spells CASPPGQRSYEQYF. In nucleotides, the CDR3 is TGTGCCAGCCCTCCGGGACAGCGCTCCTACGAGCAGTACTTC.

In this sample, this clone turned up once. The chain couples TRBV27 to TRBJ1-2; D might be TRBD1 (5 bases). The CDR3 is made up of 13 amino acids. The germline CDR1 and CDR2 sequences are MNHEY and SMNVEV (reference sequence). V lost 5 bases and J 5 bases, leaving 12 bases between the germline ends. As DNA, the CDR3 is TGTGCCAGCAGTCCCGCTGGGGGGTATGGCTACACCTTC. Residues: CASSPAGGYGYTF.

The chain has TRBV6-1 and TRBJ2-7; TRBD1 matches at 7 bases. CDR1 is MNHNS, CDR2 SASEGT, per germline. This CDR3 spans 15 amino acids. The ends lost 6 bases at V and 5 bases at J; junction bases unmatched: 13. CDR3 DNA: TGTGCCAGCAGGGACCTGACAGGGTCCGGAGACGAGCAGTACTTC. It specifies CASRDLTGSGDEQYF.

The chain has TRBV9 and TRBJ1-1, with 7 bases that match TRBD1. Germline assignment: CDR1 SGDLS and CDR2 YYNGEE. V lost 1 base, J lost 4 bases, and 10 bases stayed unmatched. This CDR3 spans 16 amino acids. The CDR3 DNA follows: TGTGCCAGCAGCGTATCAGGGGGTCTTCCCCCCACTGAAGCTTTCTTT. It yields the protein CASSVSGGLPPTEAFF.

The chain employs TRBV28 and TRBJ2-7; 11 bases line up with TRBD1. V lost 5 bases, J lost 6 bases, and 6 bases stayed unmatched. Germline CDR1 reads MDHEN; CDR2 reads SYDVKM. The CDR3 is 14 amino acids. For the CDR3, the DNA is TGTGCCAGCAGTGTCACCGGGACAGGGGGCGAGCAGTACTTC. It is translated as CASSVTGTGGEQYF. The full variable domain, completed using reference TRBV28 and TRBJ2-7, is DVKVTQSSRYLVKRTGEKVFLECVQDMDHENMFWYRQDPGLGLRLIYFSYDVKMKEKGDIPEGYSVSREKKERFSLILESASTNQTSMYLCASSVTGTGGEQYFGPGTRLTVT.

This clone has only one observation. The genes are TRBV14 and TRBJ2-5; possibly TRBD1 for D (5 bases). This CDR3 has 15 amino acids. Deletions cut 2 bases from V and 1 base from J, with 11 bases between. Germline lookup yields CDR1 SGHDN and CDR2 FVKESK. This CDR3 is CASSQPGFGQETQYF. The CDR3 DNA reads TGTGCCAGCAGCCAACCAGGGTTCGGCCAAGAGACCCAGTACTTC. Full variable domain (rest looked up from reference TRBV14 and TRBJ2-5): EAGVTQFPSHSVIEKGQTVTLRCDPISGHDNLYWYRRVMGKEIKFLLHFVKESKQDESGMPNNRFLAERTGGTYSTLKVQPAELEDSGVYFCASSQPGFGQETQYFGPGTRLLVL.